Below, 15 T cell receptor beta chains from the same sample are listed, as sequenced in a study of blood T cells in healthy people across ages. Combining a sample-barcoded 5' primer with a J-beta primer mix, a second PCR ran for about 6 to 12 cycles. TCRdb fed the 5' RACE reads into MiXCR, producing one record per CDR3 protein. This sample has hundreds of thousands of distinct CDR3 sequences, with roughly 56% found just once. The sequencing sample was made of blood. These receptors originate from a man aged 40-49 years in good health.

The chain carries TRBV7-2 and TRBJ1-2, with 11 bases identical to TRBD1. Per germline, CDR1 SGHTA and CDR2 FQGNSA. The CDR3 has 15 amino acids. V was pared by 5 bases and J by 4 bases, with 6 bases of the junction left unmatched. The DNA for the CDR3 is TGTGCCAGCAGCCCCGGACAGGGGGCCACCTATGGCTACACCTTC. Its protein is CASSPGQGATYGYTF.

The chain uses TRBV6-5 and TRBJ2-5; 12 bases match TRBD2. V was pared by 2 bases and J by 2 bases, with 3 bases of the junction left unmatched. Germline V gene sequence: CDR1 MNHEY, CDR2 SVGAGI. There are 16 residues in the CDR3. CDR3 coding DNA: TGTGCCAGCAGTTACAGCGGGACTAGCGGGCAAGAGACCCAGTACTTC. Translated: CASSYSGTSGQETQYF.

This chain uses TRBV6-1 with TRBJ1-6; D is unclear. The CDR3 loop spans 15 amino acids. Trimming removed 2 bases at V and 7 bases at J, with 12 bases between. Looked up from germline, CDR1 is MNHNS and CDR2 is SASEGT. CDR3 in amino acids: CASSELRVRNSPLHF. Written as DNA, the CDR3 is TGTGCCAGCAGTGAACTACGGGTCCGAAATTCACCCCTCCACTTT.

This chain links TRBV29-1 with TRBJ1-2, with D tentatively TRBD1 (6 bases). Per germline, CDR1 SQVTM and CDR2 ANQGSEA. The V gene lost 7 bases and the J gene lost 8 bases, with 17 bases spanning the gap. The CDR3 loop spans 12 amino acids. CDR3: CSASRTVDGYTF. The DNA for the CDR3 is TGCAGCGCCAGTCGGACAGTGGACGGCTACACCTTC.

The gene calls are TRBV7-2 and TRBJ2-3, with 15 nucleotides matching TRBD2. Germline CDR1 reads SGHTA; CDR2 reads FQGNSA. The CDR3 runs 19 residues. V lost 5 bases and J lost 6; bases outside the gene matches: 15. The CDR3 DNA reads TGTGCCAGCAGCCTCGGATTAGGACTAGCGGGAGGGTTAGGGGATACGCAGTATTTT. Protein product: CASSLGLGLAGGLGDTQYF.

The chain has TRBV28 and TRBJ2-5, with TRBD1 matching 7 bases. J gave up 1 base and V 6 bases, and 5 bases lay outside the gene matches. The germline gives CDR1 MDHEN, CDR2 SYDVKM. This CDR3 is built from 14 residues. Here the CDR3 reads CASSLQGIQETQYF. For the CDR3, the DNA is TGTGCCAGCAGCTTACAGGGGATCCAAGAGACCCAGTACTTC.

The chain carries TRBV28 and TRBJ1-6; D is undetermined. This CDR3 spans 11 amino acids. The germline V gene has CDR1 MDHEN and CDR2 SYDVKM. The ends were cut back, 7 bases at V and 8 bases at J, with 6 bases in the middle. This chain's CDR3 is CASNADSPLHF. The CDR3 DNA reads as TGTGCCAGCAACGCGGATTCACCCCTCCACTTT.

This clonotype has only a few counts. V usage is TRBV10-3 and J usage is TRBJ1-1; D possibly corresponds to TRBD1 (6 bases). CDR1 and CDR2 (germline): ENHRY, SYGVKD. Trimming shortened V by 0 bases and J by 8 bases, and 10 bases separated the two germline ends. The CDR3 contains 13 residues. CDR3 in DNA: TGTGCCATCAGTGAGTCGATAGGGACAGAAGCTTTCTTT. It yields the protein CAISESIGTEAFF.

The sample holds a few counts of this clonotype. The chain recombines TRBV20-1 with TRBJ2-7; possibly TRBD1 for D (6 bases). The ends were cut back, 5 bases at V and 2 bases at J, with 13 bases in the middle. The CDR3 extends over 13 amino acids. The germline gives CDR1 DFQATT, CDR2 SNEGSKA (reference sequence). CDR3 sequence reads: CSAFLRDTYEQYF. The CDR3 DNA follows: TGCAGTGCTTTCCTCCGGGACACCTACGAGCAGTACTTC.

The chain employs TRBV12-3 or TRBV12-4 and TRBJ2-3; D is tentatively TRBD1 or TRBD2 (6 bases each). This CDR3 region has 16 residues. Trimming took 3 bases from V and 3 from J, leaving 16 bases between them. CDR3 in DNA: TGTGCCAGCAGTTTTGGAGCCGAGGGGGGAACAGATACGCAGTATTTT. This codes for CASSFGAEGGTDTQYF.

In its sample, this clonotype was seen a few times. The chain combines TRBV7-3 with TRBJ2-1; D is perhaps TRBD2 (6 bases). Looked up from germline, CDR1 is SGHTA and CDR2 is FQGTGA. The CDR3 has 16 residues. The V end lost 2 bases, the J end lost 3 bases, and 14 bases lay between the germline ends. In nucleotides, the CDR3 is TGTGCCAGCAGCTTAGGGCTAGCGCGAAACTACAATGAGCAGTTCTTC. This codes for CASSLGLARNYNEQFF. Based on the CDR3 plus reference TRBV7-3 and TRBJ2-1, the full variable domain is GAGVSQTPSNKVTEKGKYVELRCDPISGHTALYWYRQSLGQGPEFLIYFQGTGAADDSGLPNDRFFAVRPEGSVSTLKIQRTERGDSAVYLCASSLGLARNYNEQFFGPGTRLTVL.

V and J are TRBV27 and TRBJ1-2, with 7 bases that match TRBD1. Trimming removed 5 bases from V and 7 bases from J; junction bases left unmatched: 7. The CDR3 extends over 13 amino acids. Germline CDR1 MNHEY, CDR2 SMNVEV (reference sequence). Here the CDR3 DNA reads TGTGCCAGCAGTGACCGGGGACAGTTTGGCTACACCTTC. This gives the protein CASSDRGQFGYTF.

The V and J genes are TRBV7-8 and TRBJ2-7; tentative D call: TRBD1 (6 bases). The J call could be wrong; TRBJ2-5 is a better fit for the DNA end. CDR3 length equals 16 residues. CDR1 and CDR2 (germline): SGHVS, FQNEAQ. The CDR3 nucleotides read TGTGCCAGCAGCTTAAGGTGGGACATAACGGGAGAGACCCAGTACTTC. Translated, it gives CASSLRWDITGETQYF.

V and J are TRBV29-1 and TRBJ2-1; D is ambiguous. The CDR3 runs 13 residues. Between the trimmed V and J ends, which lost 4 bases and 8 bases, there was a span of 15 bases. Germline lookup yields CDR1 SQVTM and CDR2 ANQGSEA. CDR3 region: CSVVYPVAYEQFF. The CDR3 bases are TGCAGCGTTGTTTATCCCGTGGCCTATGAGCAGTTCTTC.

The CDR3 region has the DNA TGTGCCAGCAGTTTGCGGGGACTGGGTGGCTACACCTTC. It specifies CASSLRGLGGYTF. This chain uses TRBV28 with TRBJ1-2; D is possibly TRBD1 (5 bases). Per the germline V gene, CDR1 is MDHEN and CDR2 is SYDVKM. The V gene lost 3 bases and the J gene lost 7 bases, with 12 bases spanning the gap. This CDR3 is built from 13 residues.